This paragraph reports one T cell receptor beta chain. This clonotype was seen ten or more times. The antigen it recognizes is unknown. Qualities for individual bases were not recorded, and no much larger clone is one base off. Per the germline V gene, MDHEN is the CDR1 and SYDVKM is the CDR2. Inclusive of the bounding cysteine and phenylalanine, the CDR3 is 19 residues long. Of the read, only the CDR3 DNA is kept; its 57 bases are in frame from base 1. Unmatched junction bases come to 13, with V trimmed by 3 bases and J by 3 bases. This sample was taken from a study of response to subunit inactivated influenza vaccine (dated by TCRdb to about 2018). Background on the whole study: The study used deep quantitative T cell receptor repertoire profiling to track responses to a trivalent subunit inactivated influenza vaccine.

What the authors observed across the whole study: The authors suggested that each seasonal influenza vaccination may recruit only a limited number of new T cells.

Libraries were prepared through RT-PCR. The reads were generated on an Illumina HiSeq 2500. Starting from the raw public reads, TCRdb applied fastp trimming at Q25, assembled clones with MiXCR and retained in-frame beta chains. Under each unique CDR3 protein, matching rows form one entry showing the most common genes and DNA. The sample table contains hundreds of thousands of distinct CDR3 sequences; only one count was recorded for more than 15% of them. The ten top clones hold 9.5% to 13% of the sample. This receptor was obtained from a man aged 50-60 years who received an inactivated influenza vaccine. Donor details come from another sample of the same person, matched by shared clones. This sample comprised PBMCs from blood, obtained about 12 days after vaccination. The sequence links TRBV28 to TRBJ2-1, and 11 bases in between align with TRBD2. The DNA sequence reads TGTGCCAGCAGTTTTAGAACTAGCGGGAGATGGTCCAACTACAATGAGCAGTTCTTC. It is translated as CASSFRTSGRWSNYNEQFF. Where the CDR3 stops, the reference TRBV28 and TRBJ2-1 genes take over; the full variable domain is DVKVTQSSRYLVKRTGEKVFLECVQDMDHENMFWYRQDPGLGLRLIYFSYDVKMKEKGDIPEGYSVSREKKERFSLILESASTNQTSMYLCASSFRTSGRWSNYNEQFFGPGTRLTVL.